This T cell receptor beta chain was identified during a study of T cell clones after liver transplantation. The germline CDR1 and CDR2 sequences are SGHTA and FQGTGA. CDR3 size: 14 residues. The junction had 8 bases not matched to a gene; V was cut back by 6 bases and J by 8 bases. Assay used: immunoSEQ multiplex PCR; TCRdb lists only in-frame clones, some missing. Of 95,000 to 110,000 clones listed, more than 75% were seen once; the top ten hold 0.99%. The receptor was derived from a human donor who received a liver transplant. This sample comprised CD4+ T cells from blood, obtained before liver transplant. The chain has TRBV7-3 and TRBJ2-1; TRBD1 agrees at 9 bases. The CDR3 here is CASREPGQGDEQFF. Written as DNA, the CDR3 is TGTGCCAGCAGGGAGCCGGGACAGGGTGATGAGCAGTTCTTC. Full variable domain (rest looked up from reference TRBV7-3 and TRBJ2-1): GAGVSQTPSNKVTEKGKYVELRCDPISGHTALYWYRQSLGQGPEFLIYFQGTGAADDSGLPNDRFFAVRPEGSVSTLKIQRTERGDSAVYLCASREPGQGDEQFFGPGTRLTVL.